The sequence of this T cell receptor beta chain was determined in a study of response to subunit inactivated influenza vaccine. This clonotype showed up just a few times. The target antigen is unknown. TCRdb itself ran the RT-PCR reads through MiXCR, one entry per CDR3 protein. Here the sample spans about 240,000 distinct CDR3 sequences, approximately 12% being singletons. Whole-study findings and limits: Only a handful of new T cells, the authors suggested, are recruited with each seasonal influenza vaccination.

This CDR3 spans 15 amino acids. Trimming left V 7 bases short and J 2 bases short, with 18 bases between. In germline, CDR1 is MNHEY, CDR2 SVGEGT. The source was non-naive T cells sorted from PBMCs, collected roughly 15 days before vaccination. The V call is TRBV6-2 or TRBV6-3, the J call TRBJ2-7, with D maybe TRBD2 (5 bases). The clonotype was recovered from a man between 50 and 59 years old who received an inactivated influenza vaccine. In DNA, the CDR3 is TGTGCCAGCACCCCTTACGGGCGCGGGCCCTACGAGCAGTACTTC. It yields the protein CASTPYGRGPYEQYF.